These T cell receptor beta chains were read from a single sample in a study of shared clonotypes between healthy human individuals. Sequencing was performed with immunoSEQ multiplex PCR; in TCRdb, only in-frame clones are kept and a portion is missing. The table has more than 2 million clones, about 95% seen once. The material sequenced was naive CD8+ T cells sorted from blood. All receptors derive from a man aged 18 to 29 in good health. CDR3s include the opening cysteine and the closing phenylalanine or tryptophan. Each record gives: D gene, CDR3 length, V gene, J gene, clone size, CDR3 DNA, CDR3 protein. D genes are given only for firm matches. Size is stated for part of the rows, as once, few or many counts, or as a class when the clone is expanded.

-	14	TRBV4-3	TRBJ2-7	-	TGCGCCAGCAGCCAAGGAACTCGGTCGGGGGAGCAGTACTTC	CASSQGTRSGEQYF
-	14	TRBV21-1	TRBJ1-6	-	TGTGCCAGACTTCCGAGGGACCATAATTCACCCCTCCACTTT	CARLPRDHNSPLHF
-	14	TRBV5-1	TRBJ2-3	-	TGCGCCAGCGCTTACGAGCTCAGCACAGATACGCAGTATTTT	CASAYELSTDTQYF
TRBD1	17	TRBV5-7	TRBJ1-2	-	TGTGCCAGCAGCTTCCGGGACAGGGTTTTCGCACCGTATGGCTACACCTTC	CASSFRDRVFAPYGYTF
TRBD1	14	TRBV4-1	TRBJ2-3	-	TGCGCCAGCAGCCCGCAGGGGGGCACAGATACGCAGTATTTT	CASSPQGGTDTQYF
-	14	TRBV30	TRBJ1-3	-	TGTGCCTCCGCGACAGCTTCCTCTGGAAACACCATATATTTT	CASATASSGNTIYF
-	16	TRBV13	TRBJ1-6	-	TGTGCCAGCAGCTCCCTCGGGGTCTCCTATAATTCACCCCTCCACTTT	CASSSLGVSYNSPLHF
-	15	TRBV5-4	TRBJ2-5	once	TGTGCCAGCACCATGGGTAAAGGGGGAAGGGAGACCCAGTACTTC	CASTMGKGGRETQYF
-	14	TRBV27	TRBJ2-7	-	TGTGCCAGCAGTTCACACCCAGCGGCTAACGAGCAGTACTTC	CASSSHPAANEQYF
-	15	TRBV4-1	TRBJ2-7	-	TGCGCCAGCAGCCAACGGGGGACGGGTATCTACGAGCAGTACTTC	CASSQRGTGIYEQYF
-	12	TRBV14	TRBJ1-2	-	TGTGCCAGCAGCCAAGAAAGTTTTGGCTACACCTTC	CASSQESFGYTF
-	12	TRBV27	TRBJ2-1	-	TGTGCCAGCAGCCCAACAGATAATGAGCAGTTCTTC	CASSPTDNEQFF
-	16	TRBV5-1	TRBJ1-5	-	TGCGCCAGCAGCACTTACTTCCGACGGGGGAATCAGCCCCAGCATTTT	CASSTYFRRGNQPQHF
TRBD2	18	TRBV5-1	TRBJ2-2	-	TGCGCCAGCAGCTTTATGCTAGCGGGTGGACTAGGCACCGGGGAGCTGTTTTTT	CASSFMLAGGLGTGELFF